This paragraph covers one TCR beta chain sequence. Antigen unknown. Free of recent acute infections or vaccinations, the donors were healthy HIV-negative adults. In the CD4+ fraction, cells were divided into CD45RA+ naive and CD45RA-negative memory subsets. Original analysis: Sequence data from immunoSEQ were junction-only and lacked quality scores; consequently, filtering differed. Sequencing was performed with immunoSEQ multiplex PCR; in TCRdb, only in-frame clones are kept and a portion is missing. V and J calls and clone size follow that table, whereas D and trimming were derived from the DNA. The sample carries millions of clones, about 92% recorded once. This entry belongs to a study of shared clonotypes between healthy human individuals. The study, taken as a whole, reports: Even with large depth, rarefaction showed that sorted-subset sequencing was incomplete.

Material for sequencing was naive CD4+ T cells from PBMCs. Subset: CD45RA+ positively selected. The clonotype comes from a man aged 18 to 29 in good health. Some clones in this sample may be carry-over from other donors' samples.

In nucleotides, the CDR3 is TGTGCCAGCCGACAATTCAATCAGCCCCAGCATTTT. It specifies CASRQFNQPQHF. The chain has TRBV28 and TRBJ1-5; D is undetermined. CDR1 and CDR2 (germline): MDHEN, SYDVKM. CDR3 length equals 12 residues. Trimming stripped 8 bases from V and 3 bases from J, with 8 bases between. Drawing the rest from reference TRBV28 and TRBJ1-5, the complete variable domain is DVKVTQSSRYLVKRTGEKVFLECVQDMDHENMFWYRQDPGLGLRLIYFSYDVKMKEKGDIPEGYSVSREKKERFSLILESASTNQTSMYLCASRQFNQPQHFGDGTRLSIL.